This T cell receptor (beta chain) was identified in a study of blood T cell repertoires in COVID-19. TCRdb's copy holds only in-frame clones and misses some; the assay was immunoSEQ multiplex PCR. The sample consists of approximately 52,000 clones, around four fifths of them appearing once. This CDR3 has 14 residues. Germline V gene lookup returns CDR1 SNHLY and CDR2 FYNNEI. The trim removed 7 bases at V and 5 bases at J, leaving 7 bases unmatched. The specimen was peripheral blood. This TCR derives from a woman over 75 with acute or convalescent COVID-19. This chain uses TRBV2 with TRBJ2-3, with TRBD2 identical over 9 bases. The CDR3 sequence is CASNMGGGGDTQYF. The DNA of the CDR3 is TGTGCCAGCAATATGGGCGGGGGGGGAGATACGCAGTATTTT.